The 9 T cell receptor beta chains reported below all come from one sample, sequenced in a study of T cell responses to AZD1222 COVID-19 vaccine. Method: immunoSEQ multiplex PCR; TCRdb's copy keeps in-frame clones and lacks some. The sample consists of approximately 150,000 clones, around 83% of them appearing once. The input for sequencing was peripheral blood, taken 28 days after the second AZD1222 dose. Receptors originate from an adult who received the AZD1222 COVID-19 vaccine.

V and J are TRBV28 and TRBJ1-2; 7 positions agree with TRBD1. V lost 4 bases and J lost 0; bases outside the gene matches: 2. CDR3 size: 14 residues. Germline CDR1 MDHEN, CDR2 SYDVKM. CDR3 nucleotides: TGTGCCAGCAGTTGGGGGACAGCTAACTATGGCTACACCTTC. This sequence encodes CASSWGTANYGYTF.

The chain is built from TRBV7-2 and TRBJ2-3; 12 bases map to TRBD2. This CDR3 is built from 16 residues. J gave up 5 bases and V 4 bases, and 7 bases lay outside the gene matches. Per germline, CDR1 SGHTA and CDR2 FQGNSA. The CDR3 protein is CASSYLAGGHGDTQYF. For the CDR3, the DNA is TGTGCCAGCAGCTACCTAGCGGGGGGGCATGGAGATACGCAGTATTTT.

V is TRBV18 and J is TRBJ1-2; no firm D call. The CDR3 contains 15 residues. Germline CDR1 reads KGHSH; CDR2 reads LQKENI. V was cut by 3 bases and J by 0 bases, with 11 bases left in between. CDR3 sequence (DNA): TGTGCCAGCTCACCTAGTACCGACGCTAACTATGGCTACACCTTC. It is translated as CASSPSTDANYGYTF.

The chain links TRBV7-9 to TRBJ2-1; 7 bases are a match to TRBD1. V lost 4 bases to trimming and J lost 7 bases; unmatched junction nucleotides: 7. The CDR3 spans 14 residues. Germline V gene sequence: CDR1 SEHNR, CDR2 FQNEAQ (reference sequence). CDR3 amino acids: CASSSQTGINEQFF. The CDR3 DNA reads TGTGCCAGCAGCTCCCAGACAGGGATAAATGAGCAGTTCTTC.

This sequence joins TRBV10-3 and TRBJ2-5; possible D gene TRBD2, 6 bases. The CDR3 length is 16 residues. The germline V gene encodes CDR1 ENHRY and CDR2 SYGVKD. V shed 6 bases and J shed 2 bases, with 19 bases lying between them. CDR3 sequence: CAISDISGGVQETQYF. DNA of the CDR3: TGTGCCATCAGCGACATTAGCGGAGGAGTACAAGAGACCCAGTACTTC.

V is TRBV7-2 and J is TRBJ1-1; D gene unclear. Trimming removed 3 bases from V and 5 bases from J, with 10 bases in between. This CDR3 is built from 13 residues. Germline V lookup: CDR1 SGHTA, CDR2 FQGNSA. In DNA form, the CDR3 reads TGTGCCAGCAGCTTGGCTTTCGGGACTGAAGCTTTCTTT. It encodes CASSLAFGTEAFF.

The chain employs TRBV6-5 and TRBJ1-2, with D perhaps matching TRBD1 (5 bases). Trimming pared 1 base from V and 6 bases from J, leaving 9 bases between. The CDR3 consists of 13 residues. Per the germline V gene, CDR1 is MNHEY and CDR2 is SVGAGI. In DNA, the CDR3 is TGTGCCAGCAGTTACTGGGGGGGGAATGGCTACACCTTC. Translated: CASSYWGGNGYTF.

The chain links TRBV3-1 (or the pseudogene TRBV3-2) to TRBJ1-5, with D perhaps matching TRBD1 (5 bases). The CDR3 spans 14 residues. Germline V gene data show CDR1 as LGHDT and CDR2 as YNNKEL (reference sequence). The V gene lost 3 bases and the J gene lost 4 bases, with 10 bases spanning the gap. The chain's CDR3 is CASSHGGSNQPQHF. CDR3 coding DNA: TGTGCCAGCAGCCATGGGGGTTCTAATCAGCCCCAGCATTTT.

The rearrangement joins TRBV7-2 to TRBJ1-2; 8 nucleotides align to TRBD1. V gave up 9 bases and J gave up 4 bases; unmatched junction bases: 13. Germline loops: CDR1 SGHTA, CDR2 FQGNSA. This CDR3 is built from 15 residues. CDR3 DNA: TGTGCCAGTCACCCCGACAGGGGAGGAACCTATGGCTACACCTTC. Translating it yields CASHPDRGGTYGYTF. The variable domain in full, with the rest retrieved from reference TRBV7-2 and TRBJ1-2, is GAGVSQSPSNKVTEKGKDVELRCDPISGHTALYWYRQSLGQGLEFLIYFQGNSAPDKSGLPSDRFSAERTGGSVSTLTIQRTQQEDSAVYLCASHPDRGGTYGYTFGSGTRLTVV.